Sequencing of this TCR beta chain was carried out in a study of shared clonotypes between healthy human individuals. Germline values: CDR1 SGHDN, CDR2 FVKESK. This CDR3 contains 19 residues. J was trimmed by 0 bases and V by 4 bases; bases with no gene match: 11. In the original workflow: There were no quality scores in the junction-only immunoSEQ sequences, so filtering differed. Profiled with immunoSEQ multiplex PCR; TCRdb holds only in-frame clones, not every one. The D gene and trimming were derived from the DNA, and the V and J assignments and clone size from that table. The data hold more than 1.2 million clones, with 98% to 99% observed a single time.

The sequence derives from a man younger than 40 in good health. V is TRBV14 and J is TRBJ1-4, with 10 bases matching TRBD1. Material for sequencing was naive CD4+ T cells sorted from blood. Subset: CD45RA+ positively selected. The CDR3 protein is CASSRPSGQGNATNEKLFF. CDR3 nucleotides: TGTGCCAGCAGCCGGCCATCGGGACAGGGGAACGCAACTAATGAAAAACTGTTTTTT.